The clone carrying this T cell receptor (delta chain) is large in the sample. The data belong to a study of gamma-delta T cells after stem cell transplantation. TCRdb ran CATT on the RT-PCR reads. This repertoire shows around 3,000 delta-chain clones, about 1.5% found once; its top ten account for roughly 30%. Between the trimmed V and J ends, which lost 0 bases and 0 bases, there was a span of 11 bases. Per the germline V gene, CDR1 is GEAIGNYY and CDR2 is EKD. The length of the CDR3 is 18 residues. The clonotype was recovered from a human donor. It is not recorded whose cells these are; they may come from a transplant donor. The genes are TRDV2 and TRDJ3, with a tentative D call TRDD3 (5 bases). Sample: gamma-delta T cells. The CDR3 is CACDTGWVSSWDTRQMFF. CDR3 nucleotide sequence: TGTGCCTGTGACACCGGCTGGGTTAGCTCCTGGGACACCCGACAGATGTTTTTC.